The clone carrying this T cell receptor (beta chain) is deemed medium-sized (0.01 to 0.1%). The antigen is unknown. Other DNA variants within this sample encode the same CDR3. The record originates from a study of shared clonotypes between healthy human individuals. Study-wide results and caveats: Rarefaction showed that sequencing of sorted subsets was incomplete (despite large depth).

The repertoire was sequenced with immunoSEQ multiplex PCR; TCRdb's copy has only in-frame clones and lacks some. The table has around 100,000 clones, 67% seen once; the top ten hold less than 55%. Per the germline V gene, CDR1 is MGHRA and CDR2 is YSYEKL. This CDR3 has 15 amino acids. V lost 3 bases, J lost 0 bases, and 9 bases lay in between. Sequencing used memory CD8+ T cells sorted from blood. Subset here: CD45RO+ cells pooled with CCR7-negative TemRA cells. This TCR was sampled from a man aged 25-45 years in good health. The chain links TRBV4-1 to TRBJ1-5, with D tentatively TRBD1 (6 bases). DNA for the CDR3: TGCGCCAGCAGCCAGAGGACAGTTAGCAATCAGCCCCAGCATTTT. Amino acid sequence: CASSQRTVSNQPQHF.